Included here is one TCR beta chain sequence, with context. The data were taken from a study of blood T cell repertoires in COVID-19. For the study at large: T cells, B-cell-depleted T cells, or PBMCs provided the cDNA or gDNA that served as material.

This table comes from immunoSEQ multiplex PCR, and its TCRdb copy is limited to in-frame clones, with some not included. The top ten hold roughly 4% of the sample, which has about 67,000 clones, roughly nine tenths seen once. This receptor was taken from a man aged 45-65 years with active COVID-19. Sample: peripheral blood.

Here the CDR3 DNA reads TGTGCCACCAGTGAGGTGGGACAGCTCACCGGGGAGCTGTTTTTT. It translates to CATSEVGQLTGELFF. V usage is TRBV24-1 and J usage is TRBJ2-2; 7 bases agree with TRBD1. J gave up 4 bases and V 4 bases, and 5 bases lay outside the gene matches. This CDR3 is 15 amino acids long. CDR1 is KGHDR, CDR2 SFDVKD, per germline.